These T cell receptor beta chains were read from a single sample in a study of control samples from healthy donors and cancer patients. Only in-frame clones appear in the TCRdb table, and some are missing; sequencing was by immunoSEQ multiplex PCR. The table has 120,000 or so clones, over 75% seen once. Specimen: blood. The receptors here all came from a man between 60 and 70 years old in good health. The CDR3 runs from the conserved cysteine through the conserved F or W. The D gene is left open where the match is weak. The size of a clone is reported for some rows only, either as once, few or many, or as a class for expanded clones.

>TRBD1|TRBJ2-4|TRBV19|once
TGTGCCAGTAGTCTAAACAGGGGATCCAAAAACATTCAGTACTTC
CASSLNRGSKNIQYF
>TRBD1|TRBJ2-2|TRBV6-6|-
TGTGCCAGCAGTTTAGGACAGGCCGGGGAGCTGTTTTTT
CASSLGQAGELFF
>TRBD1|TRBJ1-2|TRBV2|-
TGTGCCAGCAGTAATGCTGCCGGGACAGGGGGTGGTGGCTACACCTTC
CASSNAAGTGGGGYTF
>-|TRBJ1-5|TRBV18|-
TGTGCCAGCTCAGCCGGGCCACCGTTATCGGGTCAGCCCCAGCATTTT
CASSAGPPLSGQPQHF
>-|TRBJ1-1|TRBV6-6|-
TGTGCCAGCAGTTGGGACCTGAGGGATGAAGCTTTCTTT
CASSWDLRDEAFF
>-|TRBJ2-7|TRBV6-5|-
TGTGCCAGCAGGTCCCCGGGCCTCAGCTCCTACGAGCAGTACTTC
CASRSPGLSSYEQYF
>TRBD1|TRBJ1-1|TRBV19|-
TGTGCCAGTAGTCCAGGGACAGGGGGCTTTGGTACTGAAGCTTTCTTT
CASSPGTGGFGTEAFF
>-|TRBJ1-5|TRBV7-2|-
TGTGCCAGCAGCTTAGGGATAGGGGCGTTGCCCCAGCATTTT
CASSLGIGALPQHF
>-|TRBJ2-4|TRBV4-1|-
TGCGCCAGCAGCCAAGATCTTAACAGAAACATTCAGTACTTC
CASSQDLNRNIQYF
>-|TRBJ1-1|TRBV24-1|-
TGTGCCACCAGAGGGCCGGGGATGAACACTGAAGCTTTCTTT
CATRGPGMNTEAFF
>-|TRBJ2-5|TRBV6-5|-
TGTGCCACCGGGGCAGCCTACCAAGAGACCCAGTACTTC
CATGAAYQETQYF
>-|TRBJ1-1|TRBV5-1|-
TGCGCCAGCAGCTTGCTGGGGCTCACTGAAGCTTTCTTT
CASSLLGLTEAFF
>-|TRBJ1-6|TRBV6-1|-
TGTGCCAGCAGTGGGCAAACACAAATAAATAATTCACCCCTCCACTTT
CASSGQTQINNSPLHF
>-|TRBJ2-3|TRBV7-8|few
TGTGCCAGCGGGAGGTGGGGCCCTACAGATACGCAGTATTTT
CASGRWGPTDTQYF
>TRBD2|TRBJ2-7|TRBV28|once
TGTGCCAGCAGTTTACCTAGCGGGGGGGCCCACGAGCAGTACTTC
CASSLPSGGAHEQYF
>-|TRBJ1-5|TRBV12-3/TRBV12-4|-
TGTGCCAGCAGTTTTTCGATGGGGCCCCAGCATTTT
CASSFSMGPQHF
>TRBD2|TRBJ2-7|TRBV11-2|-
TGTGCCAGCAGCTTAGTAGGCGGGGGGGCCGACGAGCAGTACTTC
CASSLVGGGADEQYF
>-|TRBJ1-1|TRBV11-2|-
TGTGCCAGCAGTTGGGACTACCAAAGCACTGAAGCTTTCTTT
CASSWDYQSTEAFF
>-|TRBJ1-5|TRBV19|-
TGTGCCAGTAATTTACAGTTTGTGAATCAGCCCCAGCATTTT
CASNLQFVNQPQHF
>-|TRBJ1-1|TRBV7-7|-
TGTGCTAGCAGCTTATCTAGGAACACTGAAGCTTTCTTT
CASSLSRNTEAFF
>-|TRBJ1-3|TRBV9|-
TGTGCCAGCAGCGTAGACGGCTACTCTGGAAACACCATATATTTT
CASSVDGYSGNTIYF
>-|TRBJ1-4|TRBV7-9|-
TGTGCCAGCAGCTTAGTAGGGTTGGATGAAAAACTGTTTTTT
CASSLVGLDEKLFF